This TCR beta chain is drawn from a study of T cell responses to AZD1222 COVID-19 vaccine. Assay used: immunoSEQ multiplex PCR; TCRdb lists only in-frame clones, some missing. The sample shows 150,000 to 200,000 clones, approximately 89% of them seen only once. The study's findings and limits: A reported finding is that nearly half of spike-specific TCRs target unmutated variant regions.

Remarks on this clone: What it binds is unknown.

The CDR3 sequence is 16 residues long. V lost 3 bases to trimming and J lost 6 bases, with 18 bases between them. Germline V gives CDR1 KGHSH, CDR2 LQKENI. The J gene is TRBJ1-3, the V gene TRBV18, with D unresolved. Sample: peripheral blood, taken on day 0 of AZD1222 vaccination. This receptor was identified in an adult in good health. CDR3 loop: CASSPFASGSSNTIYF. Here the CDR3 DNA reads TGTGCCAGCTCACCTTTTGCTTCTGGGTCGTCAAACACCATATATTTT.